The clone carrying this TCR beta chain was picked up a small number of times. Its antigen is not known. Sample-barcoded 5' priming and a J-beta primer mix drove a second PCR of roughly 6 to 12 cycles. TCRdb re-called the 5' RACE reads through MiXCR, storing one row per CDR3 protein. Here the sample spans around 900,000 distinct CDR3 sequences, more than 25% being singletons. The entry originates in a study of blood T cells in healthy people across ages. Study information: Capturing about one barcoded beta molecule per two T cells was achieved by template switching. Points from the study as a whole: Older age went with lower TCR beta diversity per million T cells, in a roughly linear way.

Approximately 9.4 milliliters was the volume of peripheral blood drawn from each donor. In germline, CDR1 is KGHSH, CDR2 LQKENI. Losses at the gene ends were 1 base for V and 2 bases for J; bases not matched to a gene: 5. The length of the CDR3 is 15 residues. This TCR derives from an elderly woman in good health. This chain links TRBV18 with TRBJ2-7, with 7 positions matching TRBD1. The sample consisted of blood. The CDR3 DNA reads as TGTGCCAGCTCACCACGCGGACAGGCTACCTACGAGCAGTACTTC. Residues: CASSPRGQATYEQYF.